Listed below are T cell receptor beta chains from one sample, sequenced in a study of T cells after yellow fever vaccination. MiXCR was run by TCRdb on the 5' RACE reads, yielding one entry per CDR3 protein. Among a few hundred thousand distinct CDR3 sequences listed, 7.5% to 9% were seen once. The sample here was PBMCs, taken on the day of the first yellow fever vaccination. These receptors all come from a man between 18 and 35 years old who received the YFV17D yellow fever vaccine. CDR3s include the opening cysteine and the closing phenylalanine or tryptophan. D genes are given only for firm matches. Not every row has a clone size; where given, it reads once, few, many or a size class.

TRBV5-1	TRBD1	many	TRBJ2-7	TGCGCCAGCAGGCCTACAGGGGGCGAGGTAAATTCGCAGTACTTC	CASRPTGGEVNSQYF
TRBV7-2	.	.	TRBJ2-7	TGTGCCAGCAGCCCCTACTGGGGCTACGAGCAGTACTTC	CASSPYWGYEQYF
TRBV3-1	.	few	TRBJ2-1	TGTGCCAGCAGCCAAGATATCGACTCGGGATGGGGGGAGTTCTTC	CASSQDIDSGWGEFF
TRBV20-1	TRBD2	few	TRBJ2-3	TGCAGTGTTCCCCGGACTAGCGGGGGGTTCACAGATACGCAGTATTTT	CSVPRTSGGFTDTQYF
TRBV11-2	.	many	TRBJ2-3	TGTGCCAGCAGCCTGGGCCAACCCACAGATACGCAGTATTTT	CASSLGQPTDTQYF
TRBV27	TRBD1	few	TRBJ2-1	TGTGCCAGCAGTTACCGGGACAGGGAGGACAATGAGCAGTTCTTC	CASSYRDREDNEQFF
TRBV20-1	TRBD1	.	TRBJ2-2	TGCAGTGCCGCCGGACAGGTTTTGAACACCGGGGAGCTGTTTTTT	CSAAGQVLNTGELFF
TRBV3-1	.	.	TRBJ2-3	TGTGCCAGCAGCCAACCTGGAGATACGCAGTATTTT	CASSQPGDTQYF
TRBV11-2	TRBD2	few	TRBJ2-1	TGTGCCAGCAGCCTAAGAACTAGCGGGGTCTACAATGAGCAGTTCTTC	CASSLRTSGVYNEQFF
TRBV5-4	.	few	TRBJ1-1	TGTGCCAGCAGCTTGGGGGCTGGGGAGGGATCTTACACTGAAGCTTTCTTT	CASSLGAGEGSYTEAFF